This entry features one T cell receptor (beta chain) sequence. Trimming left V 3 bases short and J 2 bases short, with 17 bases between. The CDR3 spans 16 residues. Germline V gene sequence: CDR1 SGHTS, CDR2 YDEGEE. Random hexamers were used to reverse transcribe the RNA input (0.5 to 1 ug). Via MiXCR, TCRdb re-called the immunoSEQ multiplex PCR reads, giving one row per CDR3 protein. The repertoire consists of 110,000 to 150,000 distinct CDR3 sequences, with about 94% occurring once and the leading ten covering about 0.08%. This sample was taken from a study of CD8 T cells in Susac syndrome. Bulk CD8+ and CD4+ cells came from magnetic negative isolation; CD8+ TEMRA by FACS.

The receptor comes from a human donor with Susac syndrome. The rearrangement joins TRBV5-8 to TRBJ2-5, with D possibly matching TRBD2 (6 bases). The sample consisted of CD4+ T cells from PBMCs. The CDR3 loop reads CASSSLIRGSQETQYF. The CDR3 bases are TGTGCCAGCAGCTCTCTCATCCGGGGGTCGCAAGAGACCCAGTACTTC.